The 5 T cell receptor beta chains presented below share a single source sample, sequenced in a study of T cell changes during pregnancy in multiple sclerosis. Profiling relied on immunoSEQ multiplex PCR, and the TCRdb table lists in-frame clones only, not all of them. In the table there are tens of thousands of clones, over 80% of which are singletons. The input for sequencing was peripheral blood, taken in the third trimester of pregnancy. The receptor set was obtained from a female donor in good health, enrolled as a control in a pregnancy study.

The chain has TRBV30 and TRBJ2-6; the match to TRBD1 covers 10 bases. CDR1 and CDR2 (germline): GTSNPN, SVGIG (reference sequence). The V gene end was trimmed by 1 base and the J gene end by 0 bases; junction bases not matched to a gene: 12. This CDR3 is 20 amino acids long. The CDR3 here is CAWSGWDRGGHSSGANVLTF. The CDR3 nucleotides read TGTGCCTGGAGTGGATGGGACAGGGGCGGTCACTCCTCTGGGGCCAACGTCCTGACTTTC.

V and J are TRBV2 and TRBJ1-5; tentative D call: TRBD1 (5 bases). This CDR3 is built from 15 residues. The V gene lost 0 bases and the J gene lost 3 bases, with 9 bases spanning the gap. The germline CDR1 and CDR2 sequences are SNHLY and FYNNEI. CDR3 in DNA: TGTGCCAGCAGTGAAGCGGACACTCCCAATCAGCCCCAGCATTTT. It encodes CASSEADTPNQPQHF.

V and J are TRBV28 and TRBJ1-4; 7 positions match TRBD1. The ends lost 8 bases at V and 7 bases at J; junction bases unmatched: 7. Germline lookup yields CDR1 MDHEN and CDR2 SYDVKM. The CDR3 runs 13 residues. CDR3 sequence reads: CASQTSGGEKLFF. In DNA form, the CDR3 reads TGTGCCAGCCAAACCTCAGGGGGTGAAAAACTGTTTTTT.

The chain couples TRBV7-9 to TRBJ1-1; 9 bases align to TRBD1. Germline values: CDR1 SEHNR, CDR2 FQNEAQ (reference sequence). The CDR3 is made up of 13 amino acids. Trimming cost V 3 bases and J 12 bases; bases outside gene matches: 8. CDR3 coding DNA: TGTGCCAGCAGCTTTCGGACAGGGGAAAAAACTTTCTTT. It encodes CASSFRTGEKTFF.

The chain has TRBV7-3 and TRBJ1-5; D uncertain. Germline loops: CDR1 SGHTA, CDR2 FQGTGA. Trimming stripped 0 bases from V and 5 bases from J, with 5 bases between. The CDR3 is 13 residues long. The CDR3 protein is CASSLTPDQPQHF. For the CDR3, the DNA is TGTGCCAGCAGCTTAACGCCGGATCAGCCCCAGCATTTT.